Described below is a single T cell receptor (beta chain) sequence and its context. Germline loops: CDR1 SQVTM, CDR2 ANQGSEA. This CDR3 contains 13 residues. Trimming stripped 3 bases from V and 9 bases from J, with 15 bases between. Individual cDNA molecules were tagged with unique molecular identifiers. MiXCR, run by TCRdb on the 5' RACE reads, gives a single entry per CDR3 protein. The sample carries 120,000 or so distinct CDR3 sequences, over 10% recorded once. This record comes from a study of early T cells in non-severe SARS-CoV-2 infection. The gene calls are TRBV29-1 and TRBJ2-1; TRBD1 might be the D (5 bases). This clonotype was sampled from an adult who was a healthcare worker with PCR-confirmed SARS-CoV-2 infection or an uninfected control (not recorded which). Source: whole blood, taken at baseline. The CDR3 DNA is TGCAGCGTTGATTTAGAAGGGGCGAGTGAGCAGTTCTTC. Protein: CSVDLEGASEQFF.